Below, 14 T cell receptor beta chains from the same sample are listed, as sequenced in a study of T cells in Graves' hyperthyroidism and ophthalmopathy. Amplified TCR beta CDR3 regions derived from RNA transcripts. The HTBI set primed first-round TCR CDR3 RT-PCR. TCRdb itself ran the multiplex PCR reads through MiXCR, one entry per CDR3 protein. This table has roughly 400,000 distinct CDR3 sequences, about 15% appearing once. What was sequenced was blood. The receptors come from a woman aged 18-30 years with Graves' hyperthyroidism that later progressed to Graves' ophthalmopathy.

The gene calls are TRBV5-1 and TRBJ2-1; possible D gene TRBD2, 6 bases. The germline V gene has CDR1 SGHRS and CDR2 YFSETQ. The CDR3 runs 17 residues. V dropped 0 bases and J dropped 2 bases, with 15 bases sitting between them. CDR3 sequence reads: CASSLAPGESPYNEQFF. For the CDR3, the DNA is TGCGCCAGCAGCTTGGCCCCGGGGGAGAGTCCCTACAATGAGCAGTTCTTC.

This chain joins TRBV19 and TRBJ1-4; D unresolved. This CDR3 spans 14 amino acids. Between the trimmed V and J ends, which lost 4 bases and 2 bases, there was a span of 8 bases. The V gene's germline CDR1 is LNHDA and CDR2 SQIVND (reference sequence). The CDR3 is CASSTTVTNEKLFF. The CDR3 DNA sequence: TGTGCCAGTAGTACAACAGTTACTAATGAAAAACTGTTTTTT.

This clonotype was recorded a few times. A single base separates this from a much larger clone, so it may be a read error. The chain links TRBV18 to TRBJ2-7; D perhaps matches TRBD2 (6 bases). Germline V gene sequence: CDR1 KGHSH, CDR2 LQKENI. This CDR3 contains 13 residues. CDR3 region: CASSLGTGYGQYF. Here the CDR3 DNA reads TGTGCCAGCTCACTTGGGACTGGCTACGGGCAGTACTTC.

This clonotype came up a few times. The J gene is TRBJ2-2, the V gene TRBV10-1; D gene uncertain. Germline CDR1 is WNHNN and CDR2 is SYGVQD (reference sequence). The germline V and J ends were trimmed by 6 bases and 10 bases, with 12 bases remaining between them. The CDR3 contains 12 residues. This chain's CDR3 is CASSRSAEELFF. In nucleotides, the CDR3 is TGCGCCAGCAGCAGGTCCGCCGAGGAGCTGTTTTTT.

This clonotype occurred many times. V gene TRBV20-1 combines with J gene TRBJ2-7; D unclear. CDR1 is DFQATT, CDR2 SNEGSKA, per germline (reference sequence). Trimming cost V 2 bases and J 3 bases, with 14 bases left between them. The CDR3 loop spans 14 amino acids. CDR3 sequence: CSARRAYPYYEQYF. The CDR3 nucleotides read TGCAGTGCTAGACGAGCCTACCCCTACTACGAGCAGTACTTC.

This chain links TRBV18 with TRBJ1-2, with D uncertain. The V end was cut by 6 bases, the J end by 5 bases, with 16 bases between. CDR1 is KGHSH, CDR2 LQKENI, per germline. This CDR3 has 14 residues. CDR3 DNA sequence: TGTGCCAGCTCCTTATCGCGGGAGACATATGGCTACACCTTC. Amino acid sequence: CASSLSRETYGYTF.

The gene calls are TRBV4-2 and TRBJ2-1; possibly TRBD2 for D (6 bases). V lost 0 bases to trimming and J lost 3 bases, with 9 bases between them. Looked up from germline, CDR1 is LGHNA and CDR2 is YNFKEQ. The CDR3 has 15 amino acids. CDR3 region: CASSQDPSDYNEQFF. CDR3 in DNA: TGTGCCAGCAGCCAAGATCCTAGCGACTACAATGAGCAGTTCTTC.

This clonotype was counted many times. This sequence joins TRBV12-3 or TRBV12-4 and TRBJ1-1; D might be TRBD1 (6 bases). Deletions cut 5 bases from V and 0 bases from J, with 22 bases between. The CDR3 contains 18 residues. The CDR3 DNA sequence: TGTGCCAGCAGTCCCACCGCGGGACACGGATACATGAACACTGAAGCTTTCTTT. Amino acid sequence: CASSPTAGHGYMNTEAFF.

This clonotype was observed many times. The V gene is TRBV27, the J gene TRBJ1-1; D is uncertain. The CDR3 consists of 14 residues. V was pared by 2 bases and J by 1 base, with 8 bases between. Germline CDR1 MNHEY, CDR2 SMNVEV (reference sequence). CDR3 sequence reads: CASSLERWNTEAFF. The CDR3 nucleotides are TGTGCCAGCAGTTTAGAACGATGGAACACTGAAGCTTTCTTT.

The V and J genes are TRBV12-3 or TRBV12-4 and TRBJ1-2; D may be TRBD1 (5 bases). The CDR3 spans 13 residues. V lost 3 bases to trimming and J lost 14 bases, with 19 bases between them. DNA of the CDR3: TGTGCCAGCAGTTTCGGAGGTGGGCTAGGGACTACCTTC. Translating gives CASSFGGGLGTTF.

This clonotype has at least ten counts. The chain has TRBV12-3 or TRBV12-4 and TRBJ2-3, with 8 positions matching TRBD2. The CDR3 has 17 amino acids. V trimming: 2 bases; J trimming: 0 bases; junction bases outside the gene matches: 7. CDR3: CASSLLAGELSTDTQYF. CDR3 DNA: TGTGCCAGCAGTTTACTAGCGGGTGAGCTTAGCACAGATACGCAGTATTTT.

V gene TRBV11-2 combines with J gene TRBJ2-2, with D tentatively TRBD1 (7 bases). Trimming took 7 bases from V and 4 from J, leaving 22 bases between them. The CDR3 sequence is 17 residues long. The germline CDR1 and CDR2 sequences are SGHAT and FQNNGV. CDR3 amino acids: CASKTLQGRRGTGELFF. The CDR3 DNA reads as TGTGCCAGCAAAACACTACAGGGGCGGCGGGGCACCGGGGAGCTGTTTTTT.

This clonotype was seen many times. This sequence joins TRBV20-1 and TRBJ2-5; 9 nucleotides match TRBD1. The length of the CDR3 is 17 residues. Germline CDR1 reads DFQATT; CDR2 reads SNEGSKA (reference sequence). Germline trimming cut 1 base from V and 5 bases from J; bases unmatched to any gene: 14. CDR3 DNA: TGCAGTGCTAGAGTGGACAGGGGACTCGAAAAGTGGGAGACCCAGTACTTC. It translates to CSARVDRGLEKWETQYF.

This clonotype was detected only a few times. This sequence joins TRBV4-1 and TRBJ1-1, with TRBD1 as a possible D gene (5 bases). Per the germline V gene, CDR1 is MGHRA and CDR2 is YSYEKL. Trimming removed 5 bases at V and 0 bases at J, with 19 bases between. The length of the CDR3 is 17 residues. DNA of the CDR3: TGCGCCAGCAGCGCCCCAGGGAGGGAACTCATGAACACTGAAGCTTTCTTT. It encodes CASSAPGRELMNTEAFF.